Listed here is a single TCR beta chain. What it binds is not known. This sample was included in a study of cytotoxic CD8 clonotypes in ibrutinib-treated CLL. Study in general: Mean per-sample yields comprised 255,043 productive templates and tens of thousands of productive rearrangements. General study findings and limits: Patients showed higher baseline clonality than age-matched healthy donors, and it tracked circulating CD8+ T-cell counts. Whereas clonality rose at ibrutinib response, it declined toward baseline at progression.

Using immunoSEQ multiplex PCR, the repertoire was profiled, and TCRdb retains in-frame clones only, with some absent. The sample consists of 200,000 to 250,000 clones, approximately 75% of them appearing once. V was pared by 0 bases and J by 3 bases, with 12 bases between. This CDR3 comprises 15 residues. CDR1 and CDR2 (germline): MNHNS, SASEGT. The J gene is TRBJ2-7, the V gene TRBV6-1, with D unresolved. The receptor's source is a human donor with chronic lymphocytic leukemia. The sequenced sample was PBMCs, obtained after 12 months of ibrutinib treatment. For the CDR3, the DNA is TGTGCCAGCAGTGAAGCTTTGCAACCCGACTACGAGCAGTACTTC. Translated: CASSEALQPDYEQYF.